Below, one T cell receptor (beta chain) is given with its context. Here immunoSEQ multiplex PCR was the method, and the copy in TCRdb shows in-frame clones only, minus some. The sample records 90,000 to 150,000 clones, more than 70% being singletons. This entry belongs to a study of control samples from healthy donors and cancer patients. The J segment lost 4 bases and the V segment lost 5 bases, leaving 5 bases of the junction unmatched. This CDR3 contains 14 residues. Germline-derived CDR1 and CDR2 are MNHEY and SVGAGI. This chain uses TRBV6-5 with TRBJ1-2; 9 nucleotides line up with TRBD1. The receptor comes from a man aged 40-55 years in good health. The sample taken for sequencing was blood. CDR3 sequence: CASSRGQGFYGYTF. The DNA of the CDR3 is TGTGCCAGCAGTAGGGGACAGGGATTCTATGGCTACACCTTC.